These 20 T cell receptor beta chains were sequenced from one sample in a study of PD-L1 blockade in urothelial cancer. Measured with immunoSEQ multiplex PCR; TCRdb has only the in-frame clones, and not every one. The sample includes roughly 52,000 clones, 79% of them seen just once. As for time point: pretreatment peripheral blood. Sequences were derived from PBMCs, sampled around atezolizumab (anti-PD-L1) treatment. The receptor set was obtained from a man between 65 and 80 years old with urothelial cancer.

V is TRBV19 and J is TRBJ2-2; D might be TRBD2 (5 bases). V lost 3 bases and J 2 bases, leaving 10 bases between the germline ends. The V gene's germline CDR1 is LNHDA and CDR2 SQIVND (reference sequence). The CDR3 is made up of 15 amino acids. The CDR3 region is CASSIDSDNTGELFF. The CDR3, as DNA: TGTGCCAGTAGTATCGATAGCGACAACACCGGGGAGCTGTTTTTT.

This chain connects TRBV5-6 to TRBJ2-2; tentatively, D is TRBD1 (5 bases). Trimming removed 0 bases from V and 2 bases from J, with 11 bases in between. From germline, CDR1 is SGHDT and CDR2 YYEEEE. This CDR3 spans 16 amino acids. CDR3 sequence reads: CASSLEAGLNTGELFF. In nucleotides, the CDR3 is TGTGCCAGCAGCTTGGAGGCAGGGCTAAACACCGGGGAGCTGTTTTTT.

This rearrangement joins TRBV6-7 to TRBJ1-1; the match to TRBD1 covers 9 bases. TRBV6-7 qualifies as an ORF whose function is uncertain. Unmatched junction bases numbered 11, after V lost 4 bases and J lost 8 bases. The CDR3 extends over 15 amino acids. CDR3 in amino acids: CASSWRQDRGSEAFF. The CDR3 DNA follows: TGTGCCAGCAGTTGGCGCCAGGACAGGGGTTCGGAAGCTTTCTTT.

This chain uses TRBV2 with TRBJ2-1, with D tentatively TRBD2 (5 bases). The ends were cut back, 6 bases at V and 11 bases at J, with 17 bases in the middle. Germline loops: CDR1 SNHLY, CDR2 FYNNEI. CDR3 length equals 13 residues. The CDR3 loop is CASRVRASPKQFF. The CDR3 DNA follows: TGTGCCAGCAGAGTGAGGGCCTCCCCTAAGCAGTTCTTC.

The gene calls are TRBV10-3 and TRBJ2-7, with 7 bases matching TRBD2. Germline lookup yields CDR1 ENHRY and CDR2 SYGVKD. This CDR3 has 15 residues. Trimming at V came to 2 bases and at J to 0 bases, leaving 4 bases not matched to a gene. CDR3 nucleotide sequence: TGTGCCATCAGTGAGATGGGCGGGAGCTCCTACGAGCAGTACTTC. Amino acids: CAISEMGGSSYEQYF.

This chain links TRBV6-5 with TRBJ1-4, with TRBD1 matching over 8 bases. CDR1 and CDR2 from the germline V gene are MNHEY and SVGAGI. The V segment lost 8 bases and the J segment 3 bases; nucleotides outside the gene matches: 8. The CDR3 runs to 15 residues. CDR3 sequence: CASGQGRMANEKLFF. CDR3 DNA: TGTGCCAGCGGACAGGGAAGGATGGCTAATGAAAAACTGTTTTTT.

V usage is TRBV19 and J usage is TRBJ1-5; a possible D gene is TRBD1 (5 bases). Germline CDR1 reads LNHDA; CDR2 reads SQIVND (reference sequence). V was pared by 3 bases and J by 2 bases, with 8 bases between. This CDR3 has 14 amino acids. The CDR3 loop is CASSIAQGNQPQHF. In nucleotides, the CDR3 is TGTGCCAGTAGTATTGCACAGGGCAATCAGCCCCAGCATTTT.

This chain uses TRBV5-4 with TRBJ1-3; tentatively, D is TRBD1 (6 bases). The CDR3 is 13 residues long. Germline lookup yields CDR1 SGHNT and CDR2 YYREEE (reference sequence). Trimming took off 4 bases at V and 4 bases at J, with 9 bases between the two ends. The CDR3 protein is CASSLGQGNTIYF. The CDR3 coding sequence is TGTGCCAGCAGCCTTGGACAGGGAAACACCATATATTTT.

V is TRBV5-5 and J is TRBJ2-7; 11 bases fit TRBD2. CDR3 length equals 19 residues. Germline-derived CDR1 and CDR2 are SGHKS and YYEKEE (reference sequence). V was pared by 0 bases and J by 0 bases, with 11 bases of the junction left unmatched. CDR3 residues: CASSLVGLAVQKGSYEQYF. The CDR3, as DNA: TGTGCCAGCAGCTTGGTGGGACTAGCGGTACAGAAAGGCTCCTACGAGCAGTACTTC.

The chain joins TRBV2 to TRBJ1-5; D gene ambiguous. V was cut by 5 bases and J by 0 bases, with 5 bases left in between. The CDR3 sequence is 13 residues long. CDR1 is SNHLY and CDR2 is FYNNEI in the germline V gene. DNA for the CDR3: TGTGCCAGCAGTTTAGATAGCAATCAGCCCCAGCATTTT. This gives the protein CASSLDSNQPQHF.

Remarks on this clone: The same CDR3 can be traced to other DNA sequences in this sample. The chain links TRBV28 to TRBJ1-5; D remains unclear. The CDR3 totals 14 residues. In germline, CDR1 is MDHEN, CDR2 SYDVKM. Trimming shortened V by 2 bases and J by 0 bases, and 5 bases separated the two germline ends. This CDR3 reads CASSLGGSNQPQHF. In DNA form, the CDR3 reads TGTGCCAGCAGTTTAGGAGGTAGCAATCAGCCCCAGCATTTT.

In this sample, this clone turned up a few times. The chain has TRBV2 and TRBJ1-4; D is ambiguous. Trimming cost V 6 bases and J 3 bases, with 17 bases left between them. CDR3 length: 16 residues. Germline V lookup: CDR1 SNHLY, CDR2 FYNNEI. The CDR3 DNA is TGTGCCAGCAGCCCTTTGGGAGAGGGATCTAATGAAAAACTGTTTTTT. This gives the protein CASSPLGEGSNEKLFF. Supplemented by reference TRBV2 and TRBJ1-4, the full variable domain reads EPEVTQTPSHQVTQMGQEVILRCVPISNHLYFYWYRQILGQKVEFLVSFYNNEISEKSEIFDDQFSVERPDGSNFTLKIRSTKLEDSAMYFCASSPLGEGSNEKLFFGSGTQLSVL.

This chain connects TRBV9 to TRBJ1-3; D might be TRBD1 (5 bases). Germline CDR1 is SGDLS and CDR2 is YYNGEE. CDR3 length: 14 amino acids. Trimming removed 3 bases at V and 0 bases at J, with 7 bases between. The CDR3 is CASSGDSSGNTIYF. CDR3 bases: TGTGCCAGCAGCGGCGACAGCTCTGGAAACACCATATATTTT.

This chain connects TRBV15 to TRBJ2-5; the match to TRBD1 covers 7 bases. The CDR3 runs 16 residues. V trimming: 0 bases; J trimming: 3 bases; junction bases outside the gene matches: 7. Germline V lookup: CDR1 LNHNV, CDR2 YYDKDF (reference sequence). CDR3 protein: CATSRDLEDRKETQYF. In nucleotides, the CDR3 is TGTGCCACCAGCAGAGATTTAGAGGACAGGAAAGAGACCCAGTACTTC.

In nucleotides, the CDR3 is TGTGCCAGCAGTACCGAACAGGGTCAGCCCCAGCATTTT. Translation gives CASSTEQGQPQHF. The gene calls are TRBV2 and TRBJ1-5; D perhaps matches TRBD1 (6 bases). V lost 5 bases and J 6 bases, leaving 11 bases between the germline ends. The length of the CDR3 is 13 residues. Germline lookup yields CDR1 SNHLY and CDR2 FYNNEI.

The chain couples TRBV30 to TRBJ2-7; D may be TRBD1 (5 bases). Trimming removed 2 bases from V and 2 bases from J, with 10 bases in between. This CDR3 is built from 13 residues. CDR1 is GTSNPN and CDR2 is SVGIG in the germline V gene (reference sequence). CDR3 amino acids: CAWSTGLTYEQYF. The CDR3 DNA reads TGTGCCTGGAGTACAGGATTAACCTACGAGCAGTACTTC.

The chain uses TRBV27 and TRBJ1-6; D call uncertain. Trimming removed 1 base at V and 0 bases at J, with 13 bases between. This CDR3 region has 18 residues. Germline CDR1 and CDR2: MNHEY and SMNVEV (reference sequence). This CDR3 is CASSLYVTESSYNSPLHF. The CDR3 DNA reads TGTGCCAGCAGTTTATACGTCACTGAAAGCTCCTATAATTCACCCCTCCACTTT.

The V and J genes are TRBV5-1 and TRBJ2-5, with no clear D. The CDR3 runs to 13 residues. The V and J ends lost 1 base and 4 bases respectively, with 8 bases between them. The V gene's germline CDR1 is SGHRS and CDR2 YFSETQ. The CDR3 reads CASSLTGRETQYF. Here the CDR3 DNA reads TGCGCCAGCAGCTTGACGGGTAGAGAGACCCAGTACTTC.

To note about this clone: At one boundary the junction diverges from the germline segment, which might be a read error. V and J are TRBV15 and TRBJ2-1; 8 bases fit TRBD2. Per the germline V gene, CDR1 is LNHNV and CDR2 is YYDKDF (reference sequence). The CDR3 spans 16 residues. The CDR3 loop is CATKEGMTSVDNEQFF. CDR3 sequence (DNA): TGTGCGACCAAGGAGGGTATGACTAGCGTAGACAATGAGCAGTTCTTC.

The V and J genes are TRBV27 and TRBJ2-2; 8 nucleotides align to TRBD2. Germline V gives CDR1 MNHEY, CDR2 SMNVEV (reference sequence). The CDR3 has 14 residues. The V and J ends lost 3 bases and 7 bases, in that order; junction bases with no gene match: 4. The CDR3 loop is CASSLGREVGELFF. The CDR3 nucleotides are TGTGCCAGCAGTTTGGGGCGGGAGGTCGGGGAGCTGTTTTTT.